The next 19 T cell receptor beta chains were all read from a single sample in a study of blood T cells in healthy people across ages. Then a second PCR, running roughly 7 to 11 cycles, was carried out with a sample-barcoded 5' primer and a J-beta primer mix. TCRdb analysed the 5' RACE reads with MiXCR anew, one entry per CDR3 protein. Of more than 650,000 distinct CDR3 sequences listed, 22% are singletons. The sample comprised blood. These receptors were obtained from a man aged 65-85 years in good health.

There are many counts of this clonotype. This chain joins TRBV4-1 and TRBJ2-1; possible D gene TRBD2, 5 bases. V lost 2 bases, J lost 6 bases, and 14 bases lay in between. This CDR3 comprises 15 residues. Germline lookup yields CDR1 MGHRA and CDR2 YSYEKL. DNA for the CDR3: TGCGCCAGCAGCCAACCTAGCCAGTTTCCCAATGAGCAGTTCTTC. It specifies CASSQPSQFPNEQFF.

A few counts support this clonotype. The gene calls are TRBV6-5 and TRBJ2-3; D may be TRBD2 (6 bases). The germline CDR1 and CDR2 sequences are MNHEY and SVGAGI. The CDR3 contains 14 residues. Trimming took 2 bases from V and 3 from J, leaving 9 bases between them. CDR3 nucleotide sequence: TGTGCCAGCAGTTACGGCGGGGTTACAGATACGCAGTATTTT. This encodes CASSYGGVTDTQYF.

The chain recombines TRBV5-5 with TRBJ2-7; D may correspond to TRBD1 or TRBD2 (5 bases each). The CDR3 covers 12 residues. Between the trimmed V and J ends, which lost 3 bases and 5 bases, there was a span of 9 bases. Germline CDR1 reads SGHKS; CDR2 reads YYEKEE (reference sequence). The CDR3 protein is CASSWDPNEQYF. The CDR3 DNA follows: TGTGCCAGCAGCTGGGACCCGAACGAGCAGTACTTC.

The V call is TRBV5-1, the J call TRBJ2-7; 8 bases fit TRBD2. CDR3 size: 13 residues. J lost 0 bases, V lost 9 bases, and 5 bases had no gene match. The germline V gene has CDR1 SGHRS and CDR2 YFSETQ. The chain's CDR3 is CAIPSGSSYEQYV. CDR3 nucleotide sequence: TGCGCCATCCCTAGCGGGTCCTCCTACGAGCAGTACGTC.

A few counts support this clonotype. The chain is built from TRBV20-1 and TRBJ2-1, with 10 bases identical to TRBD2. V lost 0 bases to trimming and J lost 3 bases; unmatched junction nucleotides: 2. This CDR3 spans 15 amino acids. Germline lookup yields CDR1 DFQATT and CDR2 SNEGSKA (reference sequence). CDR3 DNA: TGCAGTGCTAGAGACTTAGCGGGGGGCTACAATGAGCAGTTCTTC. It translates to CSARDLAGGYNEQFF.

For this clonotype: Given a much more abundant clone one base away, this may be a read error. The CDR3 coding sequence is TGTGCCAGCACTGACAGCGTAACTCAAGAGACCCAGTACTTC. The encoded protein is CASTDSVTQETQYF. V and J are TRBV2 and TRBJ2-5; possible D gene TRBD1, 5 bases. The CDR3 totals 14 residues. The germline V gene encodes CDR1 SNHLY and CDR2 FYNNEI. Trimming left V 7 bases short and J 2 bases short, with 14 bases between. The full variable domain, in which reference TRBV2 and TRBJ2-5 provide the parts outside the CDR3, is EPEVTQTPSHQVTQMGQEVILRCVPISNHLYFYWYRQILGQKVEFLVSFYNNEISEKSEIFDDQFSVERPDGSNFTLKIRSTKLEDSAMYFCASTDSVTQETQYFGPGTRLLVL.

The rearrangement uses TRBV6-1 and TRBJ2-1; D call uncertain. In germline, CDR1 is MNHNS, CDR2 SASEGT. The CDR3 covers 16 residues. V lost 6 bases to trimming and J lost 0 bases, with 15 bases between them. The CDR3 DNA sequence: TGTGCCAGCAGAGTACAACAGTCCTCCTCCTACAATGAGCAGTTCTTC. It encodes CASRVQQSSSYNEQFF.

This clonotype was detected many times. The rearrangement links TRBV29-1 to TRBJ2-3; possible D gene TRBD1, 5 bases. CDR1 and CDR2 (germline): SQVTM, ANQGSEA. The V and J ends lost 4 bases and 3 bases respectively, with 17 bases between them. The CDR3 spans 15 residues. The CDR3 loop reads CSVAGDSVRTDTQYF. The CDR3, as DNA: TGCAGCGTTGCAGGAGACAGCGTTCGAACAGATACGCAGTATTTT.

The rearrangement uses TRBV3-1 and TRBJ2-3, with TRBD2 matching over 7 bases. The J segment lost 5 bases and the V segment lost 2 bases, leaving 10 bases of the junction unmatched. This CDR3 comprises 16 residues. CDR1 is LGHDT and CDR2 is YNNKEL in the germline V gene (reference sequence). The CDR3 bases are TGTGCCAGCAGCCAACCCCTGGGCGGGGGAAGAGATACGCAGTATTTT. Its translation is CASSQPLGGGRDTQYF.

The chain carries TRBV6-5 and TRBJ2-5; D not certain. The J call is in doubt because the DNA end fits TRBJ2-7 better. CDR1 is MNHEY, CDR2 SVGAGI, per germline. The CDR3 is 12 amino acids. The CDR3 reads CASTPGLYEQYV. CDR3 sequence (DNA): TGTGCCAGCACCCCTGGGCTCTACGAGCAGTACGTC.

This chain connects TRBV7-7 to TRBJ2-3; D call uncertain. The germline CDR1 and CDR2 sequences are SSHAT and FNYEAQ (reference sequence). Trimming stripped 3 bases from V and 2 bases from J, with 6 bases between. CDR3 size: 13 residues. This chain's CDR3 is CASSFSNTDTQYF. Written as DNA, the CDR3 is TGTGCCAGCAGCTTTTCTAACACAGATACGCAGTATTTT.

The chain is built from TRBV5-1 and TRBJ2-1, with 8 bases lining up with TRBD2. The V segment lost 0 bases and the J segment 8 bases; nucleotides outside the gene matches: 10. Germline V gene lookup returns CDR1 SGHRS and CDR2 YFSETQ. The CDR3 has 16 residues. The CDR3 loop is CASSLAEREGLDEQFF. The CDR3 DNA sequence: TGCGCCAGCAGCTTGGCGGAACGGGAGGGCCTGGATGAGCAGTTCTTC. Full variable domain (rest looked up from reference TRBV5-1 and TRBJ2-1): KAGVTQTPRYLIKTRGQQVTLSCSPISGHRSVSWYQQTPGQGLQFLFEYFSETQRNKGNFPGRFSGRQFSNSRSEMNVSTLELGDSALYLCASSLAEREGLDEQFFGPGTRLTVL.

This sequence joins TRBV12-3 or TRBV12-4 and TRBJ2-3, with TRBD2 identical over 13 bases. The CDR3 length is 16 residues. The V and J ends lost 2 bases and 4 bases, in that order; junction bases with no gene match: 3. CDR3: CASSLTSGRAADTQYF. In DNA form, the CDR3 reads TGTGCCAGCAGTTTAACTAGCGGGAGGGCAGCAGATACGCAGTATTTT.

The table lists this clonotype with many counts. The V and J genes are TRBV12-3 or TRBV12-4 and TRBJ2-2; TRBD1 matches at 9 bases. J gave up 5 bases and V 4 bases, and 5 bases lay outside the gene matches. The CDR3 loop spans 15 amino acids. CDR3 bases: TGTGCCAGCAGTTCAACAGGGGGCGGAACCGGGGAGCTGTTTTTT. Translated: CASSSTGGGTGELFF.

This clonotype came up a few times. This chain links TRBV12-3 or TRBV12-4 with TRBJ1-1; no firm D call. The length of the CDR3 is 15 residues. The germline V and J ends were trimmed by 1 base and 1 base, with 10 bases remaining between them. In DNA form, the CDR3 reads TGTGCCAGCAGTTTAGTAAGACTCAGGAACACTGAAGCTTTCTTT. It translates to CASSLVRLRNTEAFF.

This sequence joins TRBV6-2 or TRBV6-3 and TRBJ2-3; 7 bases map to TRBD2. V lost 0 bases, J lost 4 bases, and 19 bases stayed unmatched. CDR3 length: 20 residues. Germline V gene sequence: CDR1 MNHEY, CDR2 SVGEGT. For the CDR3, the DNA is TGTGCCAGCAGTTACTCTACTAGCGCAGGAGGAGTGCGAGGGGCAGATACGCAGTATTTT. Translated: CASSYSTSAGGVRGADTQYF.

The chain joins TRBV15 to TRBJ1-1, with D hard to call. Germline lookup yields CDR1 LNHNV and CDR2 YYDKDF (reference sequence). This CDR3 has 13 residues. Trimming pared 5 bases from V and 1 base from J, leaving 8 bases between. CDR3 sequence reads: CATSPNSNTEAFF. CDR3 in DNA: TGTGCCACCAGCCCAAACTCGAACACTGAAGCTTTCTTT. The full variable domain, with the rest looked up from reference TRBV15 and TRBJ1-1, is DAMVIQNPRYQVTQFGKPVTLSCSQTLNHNVMYWYQQKSSQAPKLLFHYYDKDFNNEADTPDNFQSRRPNTSFCFLDIRSPGLGDTAMYLCATSPNSNTEAFFGQGTRLTVV.

J is TRBJ1-2 and V is TRBV6-5, with TRBD1 as a possible D gene (6 bases). In germline, CDR1 is MNHEY, CDR2 SVGAGI. Between the trimmed V and J ends, which lost 4 bases and 6 bases, there was a span of 18 bases. CDR3 size: 15 residues. The CDR3 DNA follows: TGTGCCAGCAGTTTCCGTCAGGGGTCCAGAGATGGCTACACCTTC. Its translation is CASSFRQGSRDGYTF.

This clonotype was seen a handful of times. The J gene is TRBJ2-5, the V gene TRBV25-1, with 9 bases aligning to TRBD1. The DNA end is a closer match to TRBJ2-7, so the J assignment may be wrong. Germline V CDR1 and CDR2: MGHDK, SYGVNS. The CDR3 is made up of 13 amino acids. CDR3 DNA sequence: TGTGCCACTCGCGGGACAGGGCACTACGAGCAGTACTTC. This gives the protein CATRGTGHYEQYF.